The present TCR beta chain was sequenced within a study of immune characterization of retroperitoneal liposarcoma. This clonotype was counted only a few times. The V gene's germline CDR1 is SGHTA and CDR2 FQGNSA. The CDR3 length is 14 residues. MiXCR, run by TCRdb on the PCR reads, gives a single entry per CDR3 protein. Of over 9,000 distinct CDR3 sequences in the sample, roughly a quarter are singletons; the top ten hold around 8%. The sequence was obtained from a male donor with retroperitoneal liposarcoma. This chain connects TRBV7-2 to TRBJ2-1; D ambiguous. The closer fit of TRBJ2-7 to the DNA end suggests the J call may be wrong. Sequences were obtained from tumor tissue. The DNA for the CDR3 is TGTGCCAGCAGCCCTTGGAGAGGAACCTACGAGCAGTACTTC. Its translation is CASSPWRGTYEQYF.